This T cell receptor (beta chain) originates from a study of T cell responses to AZD1222 COVID-19 vaccine. General study findings and limits: Increased Spike-specific TCR breadth and depth were observed after two AZD1222 doses. Seropositive status at baseline applied to only a handful of AZD1222 recipients. There were repertoire samples only from the period after the peak T cell response. Females made up more of the donors, who were largely white British, and clonal diversity may have come out too low.

The table came from immunoSEQ multiplex PCR; TCRdb's copy has only in-frame clones and leaves some out. The sample lists roughly 150,000 clones; more than 85% were seen once. For this clone: Its antigen is as yet unknown.

The TCR comes from an adult who had recovered from COVID-19. Sequenced material: peripheral blood, taken after recovery from COVID-19.

The DNA for the CDR3 is TGTGCCAGCAGCGTAGCGGGATGGACCCTCAGGACCTACAATGAGCAGTTCTTC. Residues: CASSVAGWTLRTYNEQFF. V and J are TRBV9 and TRBJ2-1, with D perhaps matching TRBD2 (5 bases). Germline CDR1 reads SGDLS; CDR2 reads YYNGEE. The ends were cut back, 0 bases at V and 2 bases at J, with 18 bases in the middle. This CDR3 spans 18 amino acids. Complete variable domain (other parts from reference TRBV9 and TRBJ2-1): DSGVTQTPKHLITATGQRVTLRCSPRSGDLSVYWYQQSLDQGLQFLIQYYNGEERAKGNILERFSAQQFPDLHSELNLSSLELGDSALYFCASSVAGWTLRTYNEQFFGPGTRLTVL.